What follows are 10 T cell receptor beta chains derived from one specimen sequenced in a study of cytomegalovirus exposure and HLA in healthy donors. The PCR had 60 Vbeta and 13 Jbeta primers. The repertoire was sequenced with immunoSEQ multiplex PCR; TCRdb's copy has only in-frame clones and lacks some. Altogether 150,000 to 180,000 clones are present, more than 75% being singletons, with the ten largest covering roughly 13%. Specimen: PBMCs. Source of these receptors: a man younger than 45 in good health and CMV-seropositive.

The chain combines TRBV7-3 with TRBJ2-6, with 9 bases aligning to TRBD1. The V segment lost 6 bases and the J segment 2 bases; nucleotides outside the gene matches: 5. This CDR3 has 16 residues. The germline gives CDR1 SGHTA, CDR2 FQGTGA. As DNA, the CDR3 is TGTGCCAGCAGTTTCACAGGGGGCGCTGGGGCCAACGTCCTGACTTTC. This translates into CASSFTGGAGANVLTF.

The chain combines TRBV27 with TRBJ2-4, with unresolved D. Germline V lookup: CDR1 MNHEY, CDR2 SMNVEV (reference sequence). Trimming stripped 5 bases from V and 2 bases from J, with 7 bases between. This CDR3 is 13 amino acids long. CDR3 bases: TGTGCCAGCAGTCCCGGTTCCAAAAACATTCAGTACTTC. It encodes CASSPGSKNIQYF.

V usage is TRBV9 and J usage is TRBJ2-5; D unclear. V gave up 4 bases and J gave up 2 bases, with 12 bases separating them. Germline loops: CDR1 SGDLS, CDR2 YYNGEE. The CDR3 loop spans 14 amino acids. CDR3 loop: CASSPHAQQETQYF. Written as DNA, the CDR3 is TGTGCCAGCAGCCCTCACGCACAACAAGAGACCCAGTACTTC.

Concerning this clone: Distinct nucleotide sequences in the sample also encode this CDR3. The J gene is TRBJ2-3, the V gene TRBV28; 7 bases are shared with TRBD1. The CDR3 contains 14 residues. With 3 bases clipped from V and 2 bases from J, the junction kept 2 bases outside the gene matches. The germline CDR1 and CDR2 sequences are MDHEN and SYDVKM. The CDR3 DNA reads as TGTGCCAGCAGTTTGGACAGGAACACAGATACGCAGTATTTT. It is translated as CASSLDRNTDTQYF.

The chain is built from TRBV15 and TRBJ2-7; 8 nucleotides align to TRBD1. Trimming at V came to 1 base and at J to 7 bases, leaving 9 bases not matched to a gene. This CDR3 comprises 15 residues. Per the germline V gene, CDR1 is LNHNV and CDR2 is YYDKDF (reference sequence). The CDR3 reads CATSRVAGGSGEQYF. In DNA, the CDR3 is TGTGCCACCAGCAGAGTAGCAGGGGGCTCGGGAGAGCAGTACTTC.

This clone was observed once. This sequence joins TRBV30 and TRBJ2-1, with 11 bases aligning to TRBD2. The CDR3 has 15 residues. CDR1 and CDR2 from the germline V gene are GTSNPN and SVGIG (reference sequence). V shed 6 bases and J 3 bases; nucleotides not matched to a gene: 7. The CDR3 sequence is CACSGTSGDYNEQFF. The CDR3, as DNA: TGTGCCTGTTCGGGGACTAGCGGAGACTACAATGAGCAGTTCTTC.

The V and J genes are TRBV30 and TRBJ2-2; weak D call: TRBD2 (5 bases). The germline V gene encodes CDR1 GTSNPN and CDR2 SVGIG (reference sequence). The V and J ends lost 2 bases and 8 bases respectively, with 12 bases between them. CDR3 length: 13 residues. The CDR3 here is CAWSRTRLGELFF. CDR3 bases: TGTGCCTGGAGTAGAACTAGATTGGGGGAGCTGTTTTTT. Full variable domain (remainder filled in from reference TRBV30 and TRBJ2-2): SQTIHQWPATLVQPVGSPLSLECTVEGTSNPNLYWYRQAAGRGLQLLFYSVGIGQISSEVPQNLSASRPQDRQFILSSKKLLLSDSGFYLCAWSRTRLGELFFGEGSRLTVL.

V gene TRBV19 combines with J gene TRBJ2-1; 8 nucleotides line up with TRBD2. The germline CDR1 and CDR2 sequences are LNHDA and SQIVND (reference sequence). J gave up 5 bases and V 3 bases, and 3 bases lay outside the gene matches. The CDR3 runs 14 residues. For the CDR3, the DNA is TGTGCCAGTAGTATTAGCGGGGTGAACAATGAGCAGTTCTTC. It yields the protein CASSISGVNNEQFF. Variable domain in full (rest from reference TRBV19 and TRBJ2-1): DGGITQSPKYLFRKEGQNVTLSCEQNLNHDAMYWYRQDPGQGLRLIYYSQIVNDFQKGDIAEGYSVSREKKESFPLTVTSAQKNPTAFYLCASSISGVNNEQFFGPGTRLTVL.

The rearrangement uses TRBV19 and TRBJ1-1; 10 bases map to TRBD1. Germline CDR1 LNHDA, CDR2 SQIVND (reference sequence). V was pared by 8 bases and J by 4 bases, with 1 base of the junction left unmatched. CDR3 length equals 12 residues. CDR3 region: CASRTGGTEAFF. The CDR3 region has the DNA TGTGCCAGTCGGACAGGGGGCACTGAAGCTTTCTTT.

The gene calls are TRBV11-2 and TRBJ1-2, with D possibly matching TRBD1 (5 bases). Germline values: CDR1 SGHAT, CDR2 FQNNGV. This CDR3 spans 16 amino acids. V lost 1 base and J lost 4, with 16 bases in between. CDR3 bases: TGTGCCAGCAGCTTAGGGACACAAATCGCGACCTATGGCTACACCTTC. Its protein is CASSLGTQIATYGYTF.